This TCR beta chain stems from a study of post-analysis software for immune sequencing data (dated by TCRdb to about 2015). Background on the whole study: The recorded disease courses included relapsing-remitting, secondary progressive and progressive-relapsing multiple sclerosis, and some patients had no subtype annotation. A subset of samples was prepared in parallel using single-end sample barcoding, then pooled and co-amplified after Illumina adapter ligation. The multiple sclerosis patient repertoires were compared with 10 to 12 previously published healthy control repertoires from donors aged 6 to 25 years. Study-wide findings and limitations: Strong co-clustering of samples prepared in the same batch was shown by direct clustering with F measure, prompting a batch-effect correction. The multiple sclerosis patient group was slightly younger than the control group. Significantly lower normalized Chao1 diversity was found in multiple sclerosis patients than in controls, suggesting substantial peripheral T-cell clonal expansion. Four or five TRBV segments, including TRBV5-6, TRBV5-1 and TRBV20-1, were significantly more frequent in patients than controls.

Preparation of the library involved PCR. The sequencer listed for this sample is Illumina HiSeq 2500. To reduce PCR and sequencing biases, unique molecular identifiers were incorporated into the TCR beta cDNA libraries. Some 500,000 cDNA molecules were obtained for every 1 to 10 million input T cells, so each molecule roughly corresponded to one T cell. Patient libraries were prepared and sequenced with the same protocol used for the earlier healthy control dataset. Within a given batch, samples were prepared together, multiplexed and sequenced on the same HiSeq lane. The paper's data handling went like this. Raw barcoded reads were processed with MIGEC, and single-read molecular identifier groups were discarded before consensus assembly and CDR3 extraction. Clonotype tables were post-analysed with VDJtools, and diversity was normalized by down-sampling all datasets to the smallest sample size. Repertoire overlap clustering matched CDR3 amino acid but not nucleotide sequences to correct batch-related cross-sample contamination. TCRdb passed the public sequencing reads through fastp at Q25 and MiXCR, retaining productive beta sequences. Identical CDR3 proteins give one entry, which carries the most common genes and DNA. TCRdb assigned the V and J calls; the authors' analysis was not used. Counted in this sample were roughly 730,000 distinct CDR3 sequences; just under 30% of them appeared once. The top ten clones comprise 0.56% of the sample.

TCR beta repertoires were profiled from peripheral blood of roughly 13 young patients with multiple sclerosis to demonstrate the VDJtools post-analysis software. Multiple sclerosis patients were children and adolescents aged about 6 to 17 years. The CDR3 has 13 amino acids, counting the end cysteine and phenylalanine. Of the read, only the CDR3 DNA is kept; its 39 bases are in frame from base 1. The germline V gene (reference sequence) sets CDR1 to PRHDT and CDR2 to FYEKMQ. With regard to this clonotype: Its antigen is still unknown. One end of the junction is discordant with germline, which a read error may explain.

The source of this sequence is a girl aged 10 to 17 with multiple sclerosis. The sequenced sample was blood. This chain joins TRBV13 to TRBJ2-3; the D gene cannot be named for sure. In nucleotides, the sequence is TGTGCCAGCAGCTTAATCAACACAGATGCGCAGTATTTT. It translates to CASSLINTDAQYF. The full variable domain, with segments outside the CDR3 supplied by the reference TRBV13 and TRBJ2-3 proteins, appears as AAGVIQSPRHLIKEKRETATLKCYPIPRHDTVYWYQQGPGQDPQFLISFYEKMQSDKGSIPDRFSAQQFSDYHSELNMSSLELGDSALYFCASSLINTDAQYFGPGTRLTVL.